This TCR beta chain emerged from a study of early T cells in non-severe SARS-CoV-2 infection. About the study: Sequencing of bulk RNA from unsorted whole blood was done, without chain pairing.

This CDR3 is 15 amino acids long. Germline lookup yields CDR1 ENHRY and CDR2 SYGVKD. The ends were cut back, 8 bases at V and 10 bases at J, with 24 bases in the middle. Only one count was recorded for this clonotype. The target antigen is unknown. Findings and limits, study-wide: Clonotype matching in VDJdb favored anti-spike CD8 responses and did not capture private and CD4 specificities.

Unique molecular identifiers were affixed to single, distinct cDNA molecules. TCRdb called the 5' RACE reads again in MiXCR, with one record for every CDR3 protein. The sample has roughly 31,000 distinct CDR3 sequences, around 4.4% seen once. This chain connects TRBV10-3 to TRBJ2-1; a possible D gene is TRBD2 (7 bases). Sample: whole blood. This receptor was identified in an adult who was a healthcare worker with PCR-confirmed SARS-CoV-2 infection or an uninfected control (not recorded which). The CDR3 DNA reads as TGTGCCATCGGCCCTGGGGGGGACCAAACAGGGGAGCAGTTCTTC. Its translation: CAIGPGGDQTGEQFF.